This note documents a single TCR beta chain sequence. The antigen is not known. Trimming took 0 bases from V and 3 from J; bases not matched to a gene: 7. CDR1 is LNHNV and CDR2 is YYDKDF in the germline V gene (reference sequence). The CDR3 runs 16 residues. This specimen comes from a study of CD4 T cells in relation to SARS-CoV-2 and coronaviruses. Across the study: Negative control cultures got HIV-1 Nef peptides or no peptide. Crossreactive spike epitopes shared across donors were mapped to their HLA restriction.

Broader study findings: In approximately 71% of donors, memory CD4+ clonotypes crossrecognized SARS-CoV-2 and at least one common cold coronavirus spike.

Before the COVID-19 pandemic, during about 2010-2019, CD4+ T cells were taken from unexposed donors. Isolation of CD4+ T cells took place after roughly nine days in culture. Testing used SARS-CoV-2 S/N and four cold-coronavirus spikes on unexposed-donor CD4+ T cells, cells permitting. Only in-frame clones appear in the TCRdb table, and some are missing; sequencing was by immunoSEQ multiplex PCR. Found here are about 16,000 clones, 78% of them singletons; the top ten hold 15% to 17%. V is TRBV15 and J is TRBJ2-7; 8 nucleotides align to TRBD2. This clonotype was sampled from a human donor in good health. Sequencing was carried out using CD4+ T cells from PBMCs, cultured in vitro. CDR3 in amino acids: CATSRDLASGYYEQYF. The CDR3 DNA sequence: TGTGCCACCAGCAGAGATCTTGCTAGCGGGTACTACGAGCAGTACTTC.